The rows below give T cell receptor beta chains drawn from one sample of a study of monozygotic twins with cystic fibrosis. Using immunoSEQ multiplex PCR, the repertoire was profiled, and TCRdb retains in-frame clones only, with some absent. The sample yields tens of thousands of clones, approximately 72% seen once. Sequencing was done on a sample of blood. The receptor set was obtained from a girl aged 5-17 years with cystic fibrosis. The CDR3 runs from the conserved cysteine through the conserved F or W. D genes are given only for firm matches. For some rows the clone size is stated as once, few or many, or as a class when expanded; others skip it.

CDR3nt: TGCGCCAGCAGGGGACGAGGGAATGAAAAACTGTTTTTT
CDR3aa: CASRGRGNEKLFF
v_gene: TRBV4-1
j_gene: TRBJ1-4
d_gene: .
abundance: .

CDR3nt: TGTGCCTGGAGCCTTCCGGACAGCCTAAATCAGCCCCAGCATTTT
CDR3aa: CAWSLPDSLNQPQHF
v_gene: TRBV30
j_gene: TRBJ1-5
d_gene: .
abundance: few

CDR3nt: TGTGCCTGGAGTGTGAAAGGGGTTAGCGGGAGATCGAATGAGCAGTTCTTC
CDR3aa: CAWSVKGVSGRSNEQFF
v_gene: TRBV30
j_gene: TRBJ2-1
d_gene: TRBD2
abundance: .

CDR3nt: TGCGCCAGCAGCTTGGTCGGTGACACTGAAGCTTTCTTT
CDR3aa: CASSLVGDTEAFF
v_gene: TRBV5-1
j_gene: TRBJ1-1
d_gene: .
abundance: few

CDR3nt: TGTGCCAGCAGTTCCACAACCGGGACAACTGAAGCTTTCTTT
CDR3aa: CASSSTTGTTEAFF
v_gene: TRBV28
j_gene: TRBJ1-1
d_gene: .
abundance: .

CDR3nt: TGTGCCAGCAGCTCCTCCGGGACAGATTCCTACGAGCAGTACTTC
CDR3aa: CASSSSGTDSYEQYF
v_gene: TRBV5-5
j_gene: TRBJ2-7
d_gene: TRBD1
abundance: .

CDR3nt: TGTGCCAGTAGTATAGATGCTTATGGGACATCACCAACAGATACGCAGTATTTT
CDR3aa: CASSIDAYGTSPTDTQYF
v_gene: TRBV19
j_gene: TRBJ2-3
d_gene: .
abundance: .

CDR3nt: TGTGCCAGTAGTATGAGGGACGTTTATGGCTACACCTTC
CDR3aa: CASSMRDVYGYTF
v_gene: TRBV19
j_gene: TRBJ1-2
d_gene: .
abundance: .

CDR3nt: TGCGCCAGCAGCTTCTGGACTAGCGGAAGCTCCTACAATGAGCAGTTCTTC
CDR3aa: CASSFWTSGSSYNEQFF
v_gene: TRBV5-1
j_gene: TRBJ2-1
d_gene: TRBD2
abundance: .

CDR3nt: TGTGCCAGTAGTATAGACGGACAGAACAATCAGCCCCAGCATTTT
CDR3aa: CASSIDGQNNQPQHF
v_gene: TRBV19
j_gene: TRBJ1-5
d_gene: .
abundance: .

CDR3nt: TGTGCCAGCAGCTTAGACTGGACAGATACGCAGTATTTT
CDR3aa: CASSLDWTDTQYF
v_gene: TRBV7-2
j_gene: TRBJ2-3
d_gene: .
abundance: .

CDR3nt: TGCGCCAGCGGCCCCCGGACAGCATTGAACACTGAAGCTTTCTTT
CDR3aa: CASGPRTALNTEAFF
v_gene: TRBV5-1
j_gene: TRBJ1-1
d_gene: .
abundance: few

CDR3nt: TGTGCCAGCAGCACTTCCGCCGGGGCGGGTAACACCGGGGAGCTGTTTTTT
CDR3aa: CASSTSAGAGNTGELFF
v_gene: TRBV5-8
j_gene: TRBJ2-2
d_gene: .
abundance: .

CDR3nt: TGTGCCAGCAGGCTACAGGGAACTGGGGCCAACGTCCTGACTTTC
CDR3aa: CASRLQGTGANVLTF
v_gene: TRBV6-5
j_gene: TRBJ2-6
d_gene: .
abundance: .

CDR3nt: TGTGCCTGGAGTCCATTCAACCCATACGCACCCCCGGGACTAGCGGGAGTCTACTACGAGCAGTACTTC
CDR3aa: CAWSPFNPYAPPGLAGVYYEQYF
v_gene: TRBV30
j_gene: TRBJ2-7
d_gene: TRBD2
abundance: .

CDR3nt: TGTGCCAGCTCATCTGATGGGGGGAACACTGAAGCTTTCTTT
CDR3aa: CASSSDGGNTEAFF
v_gene: TRBV18
j_gene: TRBJ1-1
d_gene: .
abundance: .

CDR3nt: TGTGCCAGCAGCTTAGTTTCAGACACTGAAGCTTTCTTT
CDR3aa: CASSLVSDTEAFF
v_gene: TRBV7-9
j_gene: TRBJ1-1
d_gene: .
abundance: .

CDR3nt: TGTGCCAGCAGCTTGGGAGGGACAGGGGGCGGGGAGACCCAGTACTTC
CDR3aa: CASSLGGTGGGETQYF
v_gene: TRBV5-4
j_gene: TRBJ2-5
d_gene: TRBD1
abundance: .

CDR3nt: TGTGCCAGTAGTATAGCAGCAACCTACGAGCAGTACTTC
CDR3aa: CASSIAATYEQYF
v_gene: TRBV19
j_gene: TRBJ2-7
d_gene: .
abundance: .

CDR3nt: TGCAGCGCTGTCTTTAGGGGGACAGGCACAGATACGCAGTATTTT
CDR3aa: CSAVFRGTGTDTQYF
v_gene: TRBV29-1
j_gene: TRBJ2-3
d_gene: TRBD1
abundance: .

CDR3nt: TGTGCCATCAGTGCAGGGGAGGGCCGCATAAATGAGCAGTTCTTC
CDR3aa: CAISAGEGRINEQFF
v_gene: TRBV10-3
j_gene: TRBJ2-1
d_gene: .
abundance: .

CDR3nt: TGTGCCAGCAGCGACCTAAAAGGACAGACCACTGAAGCTTTCTTT
CDR3aa: CASSDLKGQTTEAFF
v_gene: TRBV27
j_gene: TRBJ1-1
d_gene: .
abundance: .

CDR3nt: TGTGCCAGCAGTTCTGAGCGGCTAAAGAGCTACGAGCAGTACTTC
CDR3aa: CASSSERLKSYEQYF
v_gene: TRBV6-6
j_gene: TRBJ2-7
d_gene: .
abundance: .

CDR3nt: TGTGCCAGCAGGACTCGTGGGGAGTACAATGAGCAGTTCTTC
CDR3aa: CASRTRGEYNEQFF
v_gene: TRBV6-5
j_gene: TRBJ2-1
d_gene: .
abundance: .

CDR3nt: TGTGCCAGCACCCTGGAGGTCACAGATACGCAGTATTTT
CDR3aa: CASTLEVTDTQYF
v_gene: TRBV7-2
j_gene: TRBJ2-3
d_gene: .
abundance: .

CDR3nt: TGTGCCAGCAGCTTAGGAACGGGGAACACCGGGGAGCTGTTTTTT
CDR3aa: CASSLGTGNTGELFF
v_gene: TRBV7-2
j_gene: TRBJ2-2
d_gene: .
abundance: .

CDR3nt: TGTGCCAGCTCATCACGTAGCGGGAGGCAAGAGACCCAGTACTTC
CDR3aa: CASSSRSGRQETQYF
v_gene: TRBV18
j_gene: TRBJ2-5
d_gene: TRBD2
abundance: .

CDR3nt: TGTGCCAGCAGCTTAGGAAGTCCAGTCTCTGGAAACACCATATATTTT
CDR3aa: CASSLGSPVSGNTIYF
v_gene: TRBV7-2
j_gene: TRBJ1-3
d_gene: .
abundance: once

CDR3nt: TGTGCCAGCAGTGCCAGCGGGAGGATTTCCTACGAGCAGTACTTC
CDR3aa: CASSASGRISYEQYF
v_gene: TRBV6-5
j_gene: TRBJ2-7
d_gene: TRBD2
abundance: once

CDR3nt: TGCAGCGTGTGGACAGGCTATGGCTACACCTTC
CDR3aa: CSVWTGYGYTF
v_gene: TRBV29-1
j_gene: TRBJ1-2
d_gene: TRBD1
abundance: .

CDR3nt: TGTGCCAGCAGCTTAGTGTTGGGTACTGAAGCTTTCTTT
CDR3aa: CASSLVLGTEAFF
v_gene: TRBV7-2
j_gene: TRBJ1-1
d_gene: .
abundance: few

CDR3nt: TGCGCCAGCAGCTTGGAGCTAGCGGGAGGACTCTCCTACGAGCAGTACTTC
CDR3aa: CASSLELAGGLSYEQYF
v_gene: TRBV5-1
j_gene: TRBJ2-7
d_gene: TRBD2
abundance: .

CDR3nt: TGTGCCAGCAGCCAGGGGGGCCGTATGCCACAGTATTTT
CDR3aa: CASSQGGRMPQYF
v_gene: TRBV11-3
j_gene: TRBJ2-3
d_gene: .
abundance: .

CDR3nt: TGTGCCAGCAGCTTGGGGGGACTAGCGGGGAACTCCTACGAGCAGTACTTC
CDR3aa: CASSLGGLAGNSYEQYF
v_gene: TRBV7-2
j_gene: TRBJ2-7
d_gene: TRBD2
abundance: .

CDR3nt: TGTGCCAGCAGCTTAGGGCTAGCGGGAAATGGTGAGACCCAGTACTTC
CDR3aa: CASSLGLAGNGETQYF
v_gene: TRBV7-6
j_gene: TRBJ2-5
d_gene: TRBD2
abundance: .

CDR3nt: TGCGCCAGCAGCTTGTCTAGCGGGAGTTACGAGCAGTACTTC
CDR3aa: CASSLSSGSYEQYF
v_gene: TRBV5-1
j_gene: TRBJ2-7
d_gene: TRBD2
abundance: few

CDR3nt: TGCGCCAGCAGCCAAGGGACTAAATCCGGGGAGCTGTTTTTT
CDR3aa: CASSQGTKSGELFF
v_gene: TRBV4-3
j_gene: TRBJ2-2
d_gene: .
abundance: .

CDR3nt: TGTGCCAGTAGTTTGGGGAGGGGAATGAACACTGAAGCTTTCTTT
CDR3aa: CASSLGRGMNTEAFF
v_gene: TRBV19
j_gene: TRBJ1-1
d_gene: .
abundance: once

CDR3nt: TGTGCCTGGAGAGGGGCAGGGGGAACCGGGGAGCTGTTTTTT
CDR3aa: CAWRGAGGTGELFF
v_gene: TRBV30
j_gene: TRBJ2-2
d_gene: TRBD1
abundance: few

CDR3nt: TGTGCCAGTAGTACGCGCCGAGGAACTCAAGAGACCCAGTACTTC
CDR3aa: CASSTRRGTQETQYF
v_gene: TRBV19
j_gene: TRBJ2-5
d_gene: .
abundance: few